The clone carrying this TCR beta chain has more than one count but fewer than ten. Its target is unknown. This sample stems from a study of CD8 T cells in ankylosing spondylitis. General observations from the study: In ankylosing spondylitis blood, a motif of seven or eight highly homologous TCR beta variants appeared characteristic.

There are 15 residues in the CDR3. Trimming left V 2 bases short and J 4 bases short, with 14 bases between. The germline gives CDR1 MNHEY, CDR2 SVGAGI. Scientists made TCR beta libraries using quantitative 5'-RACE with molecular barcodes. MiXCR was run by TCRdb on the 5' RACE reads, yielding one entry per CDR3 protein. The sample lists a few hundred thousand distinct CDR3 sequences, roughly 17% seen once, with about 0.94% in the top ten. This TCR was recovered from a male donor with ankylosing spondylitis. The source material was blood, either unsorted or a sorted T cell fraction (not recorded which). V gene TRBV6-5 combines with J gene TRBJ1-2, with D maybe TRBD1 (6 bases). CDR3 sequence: CASSYQGGAVYGYTF. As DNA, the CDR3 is TGTGCCAGCAGTTACCAAGGGGGAGCGGTCTATGGCTACACCTTC.